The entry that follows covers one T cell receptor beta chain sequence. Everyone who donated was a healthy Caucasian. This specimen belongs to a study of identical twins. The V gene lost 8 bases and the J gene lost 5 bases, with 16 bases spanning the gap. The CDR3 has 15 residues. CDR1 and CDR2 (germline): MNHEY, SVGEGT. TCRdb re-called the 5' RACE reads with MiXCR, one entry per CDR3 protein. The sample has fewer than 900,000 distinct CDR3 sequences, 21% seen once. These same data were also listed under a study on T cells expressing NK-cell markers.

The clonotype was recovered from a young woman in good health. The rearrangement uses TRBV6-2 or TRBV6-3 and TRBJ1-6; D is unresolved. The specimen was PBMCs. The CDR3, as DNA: TGTGCCAGCGGCCCGGAGGACCTTCATAATTCACCCCTCCACTTT. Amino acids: CASGPEDLHNSPLHF.